This T cell receptor beta chain was identified during a study of neurological immune-mediated disorders. The time point here: longitudinal time-point 1 (baseline). The germline V gene encodes CDR1 ENHRY and CDR2 SYGVKD. The V segment lost 8 bases and the J segment 5 bases; nucleotides outside the gene matches: 11. This CDR3 has 14 residues. TCRdb analysed the 5' RACE reads with MiXCR anew, one entry per CDR3 protein. The sample yields some 49,000 distinct CDR3 sequences, approximately 9.1% seen once. The sample holds many counts of this clonotype. This TCR derives from a woman in her thirties or forties in good health. The rearrangement joins TRBV10-3 to TRBJ2-5; 7 bases align to TRBD2. Material for sequencing was PBMCs. DNA for the CDR3: TGTGCCATCCAACCGGGACTACCAGGGGAGACCCAGTACTTC. It specifies CAIQPGLPGETQYF.